The clone carrying this T cell receptor (beta chain) was picked up a small number of times. The data derive from a study of type 1 and type 2 diabetes patients. For the study at large: Magnetic bead positive selection isolated CD4+ or CD8+ T cells from PBMCs.

Trimming left V 3 bases short and J 2 bases short, with 7 bases between. Germline V gene data show CDR1 as SQVTM and CDR2 as ANQGSEA. There are 12 residues in the CDR3. Amplification started from genomic DNA. Multiplex PCR with 30 forward and 13 reverse primers amplified the TCR beta CDR3. A single record per CDR3 protein comes from TCRdb applying MiXCR to the multiplex PCR reads. The sample shows 280,000 or so distinct CDR3 sequences, around 47% of them seen only once. The source material was peripheral blood mononuclear cells (PBMCs). V is TRBV29-1 and J is TRBJ2-5; D is ambiguous. This receptor was obtained from a man aged 18 to 29 with type 2 diabetes. For the CDR3, the DNA is TGCAGCGTTGACTCGTATCAAGAGACCCAGTACTTC. Translation: CSVDSYQETQYF.